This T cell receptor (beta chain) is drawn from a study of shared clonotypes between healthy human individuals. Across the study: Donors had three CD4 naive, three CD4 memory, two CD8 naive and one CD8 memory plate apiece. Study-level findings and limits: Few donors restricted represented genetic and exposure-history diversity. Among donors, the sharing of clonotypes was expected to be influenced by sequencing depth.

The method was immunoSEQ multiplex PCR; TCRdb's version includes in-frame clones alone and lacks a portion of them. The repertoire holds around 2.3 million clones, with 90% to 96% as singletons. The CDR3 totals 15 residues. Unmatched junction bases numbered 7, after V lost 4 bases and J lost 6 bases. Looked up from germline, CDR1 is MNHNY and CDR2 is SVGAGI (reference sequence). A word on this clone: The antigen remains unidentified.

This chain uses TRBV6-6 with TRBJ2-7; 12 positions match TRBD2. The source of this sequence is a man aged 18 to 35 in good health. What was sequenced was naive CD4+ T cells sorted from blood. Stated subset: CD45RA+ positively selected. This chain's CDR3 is CASSSGLAGRGEQYF. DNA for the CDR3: TGTGCCAGCAGTTCCGGACTAGCGGGAAGGGGCGAGCAGTACTTC.